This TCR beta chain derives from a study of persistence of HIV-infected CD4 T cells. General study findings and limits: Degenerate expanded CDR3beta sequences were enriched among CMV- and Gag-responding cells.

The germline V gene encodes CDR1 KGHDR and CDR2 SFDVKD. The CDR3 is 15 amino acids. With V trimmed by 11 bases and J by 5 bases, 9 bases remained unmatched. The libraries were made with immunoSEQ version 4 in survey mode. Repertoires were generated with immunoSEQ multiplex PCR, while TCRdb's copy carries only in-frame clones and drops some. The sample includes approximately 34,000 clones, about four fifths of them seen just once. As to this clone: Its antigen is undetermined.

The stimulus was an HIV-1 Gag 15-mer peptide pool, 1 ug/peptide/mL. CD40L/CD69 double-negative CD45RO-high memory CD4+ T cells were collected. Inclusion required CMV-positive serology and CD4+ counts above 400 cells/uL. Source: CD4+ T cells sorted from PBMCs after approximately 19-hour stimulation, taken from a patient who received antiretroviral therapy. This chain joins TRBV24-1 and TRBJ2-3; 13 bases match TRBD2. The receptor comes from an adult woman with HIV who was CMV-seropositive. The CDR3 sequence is CAIPGLAGSEDTQYF. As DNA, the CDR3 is TGTGCCATCCCGGGACTAGCGGGATCAGAAGATACGCAGTATTTT.